The clone carrying this T cell receptor beta chain was counted a few times. Sequenced by immunoSEQ multiplex PCR; TCRdb stores in-frame clones only, minus some. The profile covers more than 150,000 clones, with approximately 80% appearing a single time and about 15% taken by the ten largest. CDR1 MNHEY and CDR2 SMNVEV come from the germline V gene (reference sequence). The CDR3 totals 13 residues. V lost 4 bases, J lost 6 bases, and 6 bases stayed unmatched. This specimen comes from a study of blood T cell repertoires in COVID-19. Each participant's cohort was designated according to participant-reported clinical history.

The sequenced sample was PBMCs or T cells enriched from blood (not recorded which). The chain has TRBV27 and TRBJ2-7; 7 bases agree with TRBD2. The receptor was derived from a man aged 55 to 70 who had been exposed to COVID-19. CDR3 in amino acids: CASSWDYKLEQYF. CDR3 coding DNA: TGTGCCAGCAGTTGGGACTACAAACTCGAGCAGTACTTC.